This T cell receptor beta chain was identified in a study of type 1 and type 2 diabetes patients. PCR was run on genomic DNA. A primer set of 30 forward and 13 reverse primers amplified the CDR3. TCRdb reprocessed the multiplex PCR reads with MiXCR, giving one entry per CDR3 protein. This table has around 300,000 distinct CDR3 sequences, roughly 48% appearing once. The sequenced sample consisted of peripheral blood mononuclear cells (PBMCs). This TCR derives from a man between 18 and 35 years old with type 2 diabetes.

CDR3 DNA sequence: TGCAGTGCTAGCGGACTCCCCCCAGAGGAGCTGTTTTTT. Encoded protein: CSASGLPPEELFF. The chain recombines TRBV20-1 with TRBJ2-2; weak D call: TRBD2 (5 bases). V was shortened by 3 bases and J by 10 bases, with 15 bases between the two germline ends. The length of the CDR3 is 13 residues. Germline V gene data show CDR1 as DFQATT and CDR2 as SNEGSKA (reference sequence).